This is a list of T cell receptor beta chains from one sample in a study of T-cell memory formation after mild COVID-19. From the 5' RACE reads, TCRdb called clonotypes with MiXCR, one entry per CDR3 protein. The repertoire consists of hundreds of thousands of distinct CDR3 sequences, with around 27% occurring once and the leading ten covering about an eighth. Sequencing was done on a sample of PBMCs or a T cell subset sorted from them (not recorded which). The receptor source for this set is an adult woman who had mild COVID-19 (a few samples of this study predate the infection). Cell type and time point are not known. CDR3s include the opening cysteine and the closing phenylalanine or tryptophan. Fields, in order: V gene, clone size, D gene, J gene, CDR3 protein, CDR3 DNA. A D gene is named only where the DNA matches it firmly. The size entry is marked missing in some rows and otherwise reads once, few, many or a size class.

TRBV10-3	.	TRBD1	TRBJ2-3	CAIKDPGQGPDTQYF	TGTGCCATCAAAGACCCGGGACAGGGGCCAGATACGCAGTATTTT
TRBV20-1	many	.	TRBJ2-7	CSASAGLGSYEQYF	TGCAGTGCTAGTGCGGGGTTGGGCTCCTACGAGCAGTACTTC
TRBV27	few	.	TRBJ2-5	CASGPRGTQETQYF	TGTGCCAGCGGGCCGAGGGGCACCCAAGAGACCCAGTACTTC
TRBV20-1	few	.	TRBJ2-2	CSARVFGRENTGELFF	TGCAGTGCCCGAGTTTTCGGCAGGGAGAACACCGGGGAGCTGTTTTTT
TRBV11-2	.	.	TRBJ2-3	CASSFTSGDTQYF	TGTGCCAGCAGCTTTACTAGTGGAGATACGCAGTATTTT
TRBV6-4	.	TRBD2	TRBJ2-3	CASSDSGLASTDTQYF	TGTGCCAGCAGTGACTCCGGACTAGCTAGCACAGATACGCAGTATTTT
TRBV10-3	few	TRBD1	TRBJ1-1	CATLDRANTEAFF	TGTGCCACCCTAGACAGGGCGAACACTGAAGCTTTCTTT
TRBV5-1	few	.	TRBJ2-7	CASSWGSLSEQYF	TGCGCCAGCAGTTGGGGGTCCCTGTCCGAGCAGTACTTC
TRBV10-3	.	TRBD1	TRBJ2-5	CAISVDRAGETQYF	TGTGCCATCAGTGTGGACAGGGCAGGGGAGACCCAGTACTTC
TRBV10-3	.	TRBD2	TRBJ2-2	CAISDSAGDTGELFF	TGTGCCATCAGTGATTCTGCGGGGGACACCGGGGAGCTGTTTTTT
TRBV3-1	.	.	TRBJ2-1	CASSRGSFNEQFF	TGTGCCAGCAGCCGAGGAAGTTTCAATGAGCAGTTCTTC
TRBV7-2	.	.	TRBJ1-1	CASSLIPGKAFF	TGTGCCAGCAGCCTCATCCCCGGGAAAGCTTTCTTT
TRBV7-3	once	TRBD2	TRBJ2-2	CASSRGLANTGELFF	TGTGCCAGCAGCCGGGGACTAGCGAACACCGGGGAGCTGTTTTTT
TRBV6-1	.	TRBD2	TRBJ2-1	CASSASGAYNEQFF	TGTGCCAGCAGTGCTAGCGGGGCTTACAATGAGCAGTTCTTC
TRBV7-8	.	TRBD1	TRBJ2-5	CASNRGGGQAQETQYF	TGTGCCAGCAACCGTGGGGGTGGACAGGCCCAAGAGACCCAGTACTTC
TRBV9	.	TRBD2	TRBJ2-3	CASSASGTSFTDTQYF	TGTGCCAGCAGCGCCTCGGGGACTAGTTTCACAGATACGCAGTATTTT
TRBV7-9	.	TRBD1	TRBJ2-1	CASSFSGQGAEEQFF	TGTGCCAGCAGCTTCTCGGGACAGGGGGCCGAGGAGCAGTTCTTC
TRBV19	.	TRBD2	TRBJ2-7	CASSRIGAGGEQYF	TGTGCCAGTAGCCGAATCGGGGCGGGAGGCGAGCAGTACTTC
TRBV5-1	.	.	TRBJ1-2	CASSLVLGEEGYTF	TGCGCCAGCAGCTTGGTCCTGGGGGAGGAGGGCTACACCTTC
TRBV5-4	.	TRBD1	TRBJ2-7	CASSLAGTEAYEQYF	TGTGCCAGCAGCTTAGCCGGGACAGAAGCCTACGAGCAGTACTTC
TRBV21-1	few	.	TRBJ2-5	CASSKGGEQQETQYF	TGTGCCAGCAGCAAAGGGGGTGAGCAACAAGAGACCCAGTACTTC
TRBV12-3/TRBV12-4	many	.	TRBJ1-2	CASSPGVGGYTF	TGTGCCAGCAGTCCCGGGGTGGGCGGCTACACCTTC
TRBV2	.	TRBD1	TRBJ1-2	CASIETGPNYGYTF	TGTGCCAGCATAGAGACAGGGCCTAACTATGGCTACACCTTC
TRBV6-1	.	.	TRBJ1-1	CASGASWRAFF	TGTGCCAGCGGTGCATCTTGGAGAGCTTTCTTT
TRBV9	few	TRBD2	TRBJ2-1	CASSPHQGSGSSYNEQFF	TGTGCCAGCAGCCCACATCAGGGTAGCGGGTCCTCCTACAATGAGCAGTTCTTC
TRBV5-1	few	.	TRBJ1-2	CASSLGAGGPNYGYTF	TGCGCCAGCAGCTTGGGAGCCGGGGGACCGAACTATGGCTACACCTTC
TRBV6-6	few	.	TRBJ2-3	CASTAGEPDTQYF	TGTGCCAGCACAGCAGGCGAGCCAGATACGCAGTATTTT
TRBV2	.	.	TRBJ2-3	CASTPSESSTLTDTQYF	TGTGCCAGCACGCCTAGCGAGTCCTCAACCCTCACAGATACGCAGTATTTT
TRBV6-5	few	.	TRBJ1-1	CASSTTALNTEAFF	TGTGCCAGCAGTACGACAGCCCTGAACACTGAAGCTTTCTTT
TRBV12-3/TRBV12-4	few	.	TRBJ2-5	CASSPSETQYF	TGTGCCAGCAGTCCCTCGGAGACCCAGTACTTC
TRBV25-1	few	.	TRBJ2-7	CASSEWQGLSYEQYF	TGTGCCAGCAGTGAATGGCAGGGCCTATCCTACGAGCAGTACTTC
TRBV5-1	.	TRBD1	TRBJ2-1	CASSPGDRGAYNEQFF	TGCGCCAGCAGCCCGGGGGACAGGGGGGCGTACAATGAGCAGTTCTTC
TRBV4-1	.	TRBD1	TRBJ1-4	CASSLLRDRGDEKLFF	TGCGCCAGCAGCCTACTTCGGGACAGGGGTGACGAAAAACTGTTTTTT
TRBV2	many	.	TRBJ2-5	CASRRNQETQYF	TGTGCCAGCAGAAGAAACCAAGAGACCCAGTACTTC
TRBV12-3/TRBV12-4	few	.	TRBJ2-7	CASSPGYVYEQYF	TGTGCCAGCAGTCCCGGATACGTCTACGAGCAGTACTTC
TRBV30	.	.	TRBJ2-1	CALAGNEQFF	TGTGCTTTAGCTGGCAATGAGCAGTTCTTC
TRBV18	.	.	TRBJ2-1	CASSPATGAYNEQFF	TGTGCCAGCTCACCGGCCACGGGAGCCTACAATGAGCAGTTCTTC
TRBV3-1	few	.	TRBJ2-5	CASSPLRGERETQYF	TGTGCCAGCAGCCCTCTTCGAGGAGAGCGAGAGACCCAGTACTTC
TRBV9	few	.	TRBJ2-7	CASSATPGTHYEQYF	TGTGCCAGCAGCGCTACGCCGGGGACTCACTACGAGCAGTACTTC
TRBV7-9	.	.	TRBJ1-1	CASSLLPTNTEAFF	TGTGCCAGCAGCTTATTACCGACGAACACTGAAGCTTTCTTT
TRBV29-1	.	.	TRBJ1-2	CSVDEGGYTF	TGCAGCGTCGACGAGGGGGGCTACACCTTC